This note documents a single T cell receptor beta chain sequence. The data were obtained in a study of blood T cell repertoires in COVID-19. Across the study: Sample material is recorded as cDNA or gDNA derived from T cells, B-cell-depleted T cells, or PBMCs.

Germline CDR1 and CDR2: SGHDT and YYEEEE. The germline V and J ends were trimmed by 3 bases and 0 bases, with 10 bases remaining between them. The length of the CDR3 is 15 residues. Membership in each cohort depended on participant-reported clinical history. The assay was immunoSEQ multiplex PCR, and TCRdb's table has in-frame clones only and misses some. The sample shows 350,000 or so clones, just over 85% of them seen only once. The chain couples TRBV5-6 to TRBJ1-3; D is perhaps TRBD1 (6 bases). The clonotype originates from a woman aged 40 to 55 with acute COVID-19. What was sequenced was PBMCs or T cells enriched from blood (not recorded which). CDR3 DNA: TGTGCCAGCAGCTACAGGGTAGGCTCTGGAAACACCATATATTTT. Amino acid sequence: CASSYRVGSGNTIYF.